The rows below give T cell receptor beta chains drawn from one sample of a study of molecular identifiers for immune sequencing clone quantification. TCRdb re-called the PCR reads through MiXCR, storing one row per CDR3 protein. Of some 320,000 distinct CDR3 sequences in the sample, about a fifth were seen once. Sequencing was done on a sample of naive CD8+ T cells from blood, with Jurkat cell RNA spiked in. These receptors all come from a human donor in good health. Some libraries in this study had Jurkat cell RNA spiked in. Both conserved end residues are part of each CDR3. D genes are given only for firm matches. The size entry is marked missing in some rows and otherwise reads once, few, many or a size class.

>TRBJ2-3|.|.|16|TRBV10-3
TGTGCCATCAGAGACCCAGGGGACGGGACCACAGATACGCAGTATTTT
CAIRDPGDGTTDTQYF
>TRBJ1-1|many|.|16|TRBV3-1
TGTGCCAGCAGCTTTAACGCCGGGCCCCGGAACACTGAAGCTTTCTTT
CASSFNAGPRNTEAFF
>TRBJ1-5|.|.|16|TRBV12-3/TRBV12-4
TGTGCCAGCAGTAAACGACAGAGCGGGCGCAATCAGCCCCAGCATTTT
CASSKRQSGRNQPQHF
>TRBJ2-7|many|.|13|TRBV27
TGTGCCAGCACCTCGGCGGAGGGGTGGGAGCAGTACTTC
CASTSAEGWEQYF
>TRBJ2-5|many|.|15|TRBV5-1
TGCGCCAGCAGCTTGGATACCCCGGAGAGGGAGACCCAGTACTTC
CASSLDTPERETQYF
>TRBJ1-4|.|.|17|TRBV30
TGTGCCTGGAGAGGGTTTGACCCATGGACAACTAATGAAAAACTGTTTTTT
CAWRGFDPWTTNEKLFF
>TRBJ2-5|many|TRBD2|15|TRBV20-1
TGCAGTGCTAGGTCCCTAGCGGGGGCCCAAGAGACCCAGTACTTC
CSARSLAGAQETQYF
>TRBJ1-1|many|.|10|TRBV12-3/TRBV12-4
TGTGCCAGCAGTTTTAGTGAAGCTTTCTTT
CASSFSEAFF
>TRBJ1-2|many|.|14|TRBV12-3/TRBV12-4
TGTGCCAGCAGTTCACCGGGCATCCCCTGGGGCTACACCTTC
CASSSPGIPWGYTF
>TRBJ2-2|.|.|22|TRBV6-6
TGTGCCAGCAGTCAACCGGGACAGGGGGAGGCTCCAACTAGCGGGGGGACCGGGGAGCTGTTTTTT
CASSQPGQGEAPTSGGTGELFF
>TRBJ2-5|many|TRBD2|15|TRBV5-8
TGTGCCAGCACCAAAGCGGGAGGGGCCGGAGAGACCCAGTACTTC
CASTKAGGAGETQYF
>TRBJ2-3|many|TRBD2|16|TRBV7-9
TGTGCCAGCAGCCCCAGGACTAGCTCTGGCACAGATACGCAGTATTTT
CASSPRTSSGTDTQYF
>TRBJ2-3|.|TRBD1|17|TRBV3-1
TGTGCCAGCAGCCCACCGACAGGGCTGGTCCTCACAGATACGCAGTATTTT
CASSPPTGLVLTDTQYF
>TRBJ2-5|many|.|14|TRBV7-9
TGTGCCAGCAGCTTAGACGCTGGGGAAGAGACCCAGTACTTC
CASSLDAGEETQYF
>TRBJ1-3|many|.|16|TRBV7-9
TGTGCCAGCACCAACGAACAGGGTTTCTCTGGAAACACCATATATTTT
CASTNEQGFSGNTIYF
>TRBJ2-7|few|TRBD1|15|TRBV19
TGTGCCAGTAGTTCAAGGACAGGGGAATCCTACGAGCAGTACTTC
CASSSRTGESYEQYF
>TRBJ1-5|.|TRBD1|16|TRBV6-2/TRBV6-3
TGTGCCAGCAGTTATAAGACAGGGGGCTTCAATCAGCCCCAGCATTTT
CASSYKTGGFNQPQHF
>TRBJ2-5|many|.|14|TRBV7-9
TGTGCCAGCAGCTCTCCGGGACCAGAAGAGACCCAGTACTTC
CASSSPGPEETQYF
>TRBJ2-7|.|.|14|TRBV19
TGTGCCAGTAGTATGGGGTGGGGCCCCTACGAGCAGTACTTC
CASSMGWGPYEQYF
>TRBJ2-1|many|.|12|TRBV12-3/TRBV12-4
TGTGCCAGCAAGGTGGATCCGAATGAGCAGTTCTTC
CASKVDPNEQFF
>TRBJ2-5|few|.|14|TRBV12-3/TRBV12-4
TGTGCCAGCAGTTTATCCCTCCAACAAGAGACCCAGTACTTC
CASSLSLQQETQYF
>TRBJ2-7|.|.|18|TRBV4-3
TGCGCCAGCAGCCAGAGTTGGGGGAAGGGCTACCAGGGTTGGGAGCAGTACTTC
CASSQSWGKGYQGWEQYF
>TRBJ1-1|few|.|16|TRBV28
TGTGCCAGCAGTTGGCCTGCGGGAGGGCTGAACACTGAAGCTTTCTTT
CASSWPAGGLNTEAFF
>TRBJ2-5|many|TRBD2|14|TRBV6-2/TRBV6-3
TGTGCCAGCAGTTACGGGACTAGCGGAGAGACCCAGTACTTC
CASSYGTSGETQYF
>TRBJ2-5|.|.|15|TRBV3-1
TGTGCCAGCAGCCACAGATCTGAGTACCAAGAGACCCAGTACTTC
CASSHRSEYQETQYF
>TRBJ2-5|many|TRBD2|15|TRBV20-1
TGCAGTGCCAAAATTACCTCTAGCGGGAAAGAGACCCAGTACTTC
CSAKITSSGKETQYF
>TRBJ2-3|many|.|15|TRBV7-2
TGTGCCAGCACCAATGGAGGGGGGGGCACCCTGGACAAGTATTTT
CASTNGGGGTLDKYF
>TRBJ2-7|few|TRBD1|13|TRBV27
TGTGCCAGCAGTTTCGACAGGGTCTCCGAGCAGTACTTC
CASSFDRVSEQYF
>TRBJ1-1|many|.|16|TRBV13
TGTGCCAGCAGCCCAACCGCCGGACCGGACAACACTGAAGCTTTCTTT
CASSPTAGPDNTEAFF
>TRBJ1-6|many|.|15|TRBV4-1
TGCGCCAGCAGCCAAGAACCTCCCGGTGGGGATCCCCTCCACTTT
CASSQEPPGGDPLHF
>TRBJ2-7|many|.|13|TRBV4-1
TGCGCCAGCAGCCAGGCAGGGTGGTACGAGCAGTACTTC
CASSQAGWYEQYF
>TRBJ1-6|.|TRBD1|16|TRBV5-6
TGTGCCAGCAGCTTGGGGCGAGGTACAGGGGGTTCACCCCTCCACTTT
CASSLGRGTGGSPLHF
>TRBJ2-6|many|.|15|TRBV11-2
TGTGCCGTGGGATATGGGGGAACTGGGGCCAACGTCCTGACTTTC
CAVGYGGTGANVLTF
>TRBJ2-3|many|TRBD1|15|TRBV12-3/TRBV12-4
TGTGCCAGCAGACTAAGAGGGACAGACACAGATACGCAGTATTTT
CASRLRGTDTDTQYF
>TRBJ2-6|many|.|18|TRBV27
TGTGCCAGCAGTAAAATGGGACGGACTCCCTCTGGGGCCAACGTCCTGACTTTC
CASSKMGRTPSGANVLTF
>TRBJ1-2|many|TRBD1|14|TRBV7-6
TGTGCCAGCAGCTTGGGCAGGGGGTACTATGGCTACACCTTC
CASSLGRGYYGYTF
>TRBJ2-2|many|TRBD2|16|TRBV20-1
TGCAGTGCTAGGATAGCGGGAGGTCCCTACACCGGGGAGCTGTTTTTT
CSARIAGGPYTGELFF
>TRBJ2-7|many|TRBD1|14|TRBV5-6
TGTGCCAGCAGCGCCGGGACAGCTACCTACGAGCAGTACTTC
CASSAGTATYEQYF
>TRBJ2-5|many|.|15|TRBV25-1
TGTGCCAGCAGTGACACTCCCCAGTACCAAGAGACCCAGTACTTC
CASSDTPQYQETQYF
>TRBJ1-1|many|.|12|TRBV7-3
TGTGCCAGCAGCGGGCCTGACACTGAAGCTTTCTTT
CASSGPDTEAFF
>TRBJ2-5|many|TRBD2|15|TRBV7-2
TGTGCCAGCAGCTTACCTAGCGGGCCTCAAGAGACCCAGTACTTC
CASSLPSGPQETQYF
>TRBJ1-5|.|.|17|TRBV6-2/TRBV6-3
TGTGCCAGCACCCCTAGGGCCGTCGAGGTAAGCAATCAGCCCCAGCATTTT
CASTPRAVEVSNQPQHF
>TRBJ2-7|.|.|11|TRBV18
TGTGCCAGCGCCGACCGATACGAGCAGTACTTC
CASADRYEQYF
>TRBJ2-7|few|.|13|TRBV20-1
TGCAGTGCTAGTTCCAGACCCTCCTACGAGCAGTACTTC
CSASSRPSYEQYF